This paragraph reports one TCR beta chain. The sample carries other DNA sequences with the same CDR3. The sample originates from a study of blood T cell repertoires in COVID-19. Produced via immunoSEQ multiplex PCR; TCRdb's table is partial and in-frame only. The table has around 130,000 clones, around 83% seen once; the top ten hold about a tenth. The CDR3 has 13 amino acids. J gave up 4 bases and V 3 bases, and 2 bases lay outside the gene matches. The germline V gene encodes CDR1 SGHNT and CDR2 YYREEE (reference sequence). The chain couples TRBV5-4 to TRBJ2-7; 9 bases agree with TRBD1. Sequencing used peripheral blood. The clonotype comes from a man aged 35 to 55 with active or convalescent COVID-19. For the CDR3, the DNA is TGTGCCAGCAGCTCGGGACAGGGTTACGAGCAGTACTTC. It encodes CASSSGQGYEQYF.